This T cell receptor (beta chain) was observed in a study of tumor and adjacent non-tumor tissue in lung cancer. In regard to this clonotype: Its antigen is not identified.

Findings and limits, study-wide: Tumor repertoires had a smaller top 100 clone share than normal lung. Compared with tumor, normal lung showed significantly lower TCR diversity.

TCRbeta libraries were built with three rounds of nested PCR, modified from ARM-PCR. TCRdb itself ran the multiplex PCR reads through MiXCR, one entry per CDR3 protein. The repertoire includes over 110,000 distinct CDR3 sequences, around 65% of them detected once, and about 20% sits in the top ten. This sample's RNA came from whole unsorted tissue. V lost 4 bases, J lost 2 bases, and 13 bases lay in between. Germline-derived CDR1 and CDR2 are SGHRS and YFSETQ. The CDR3 spans 15 residues. Sequencing input: lung tumor tissue. The genes are TRBV5-1 and TRBJ2-1, with TRBD2 as a possible D gene (5 bases). The TCR sequence derives from a man aged 55-75 years with small cell lung cancer. The CDR3 region has the DNA TGCGCCAGCAGCCAGACGGGAATCACCTACAATGAGCAGTTCTTC. Amino acid sequence: CASSQTGITYNEQFF.